This record concerns one T cell receptor beta chain sequence. These data are taken from a study of blood T cell repertoires in COVID-19. Study at large: PBMCs, B-cell-depleted T cells, or T cells were the source of the cDNA or gDNA that made up the material.

The repertoire was sequenced with immunoSEQ multiplex PCR; TCRdb's copy has only in-frame clones and lacks some. The sample contains 200,000 to 300,000 clones, under 85% of which appear only once. The source of this sequence is a human donor in a cohort sampled during active COVID-19. Sequencing used peripheral blood.

The CDR3 protein is CASSTGTGVSGNQPQHF. CDR3 coding DNA: TGCGCCAGCAGTACCGGGACAGGGGTGTCGGGCAATCAGCCCCAGCATTTT. The chain couples TRBV5-1 to TRBJ1-5; TRBD1 matches at 10 bases. CDR3 length equals 17 residues. CDR1 is SGHRS, CDR2 YFSETQ, per germline. Germline trimming cut 5 bases from V and 2 bases from J; bases unmatched to any gene: 10.